This TCR beta chain is from a study of identical twins. Study-wide results and caveats: The models systematically underestimated how much out-of-frame TCR alpha was shared in monozygotic twins. Conclusions relied on cross-sectional statistical analysis, not following the same donors.

This clonotype was found a few times. The antigen remains undetermined. TCRdb re-analysed the 5' RACE reads in MiXCR, keeping a single row per CDR3 protein. The profile covers about 530,000 distinct CDR3 sequences, with nearly 15% appearing a single time and roughly 0.43% taken by the ten largest. Germline trimming cut 3 bases from V and 8 bases from J; bases unmatched to any gene: 5. The CDR3 is 13 amino acids. Germline CDR1 reads SGHRS; CDR2 reads YFSETQ. These data are also associated with another study on yellow fever vaccine responses in identical twins.

This clonotype originated in a young woman in good health. The sequenced sample was CD4+ T cells sorted from blood. The J gene is TRBJ2-4, the V gene TRBV5-1; 7 bases match TRBD2. CDR3 sequence (DNA): TGCGCCAGCAGCTCCGGACTAGAAGACATTCAGTACTTC. This encodes CASSSGLEDIQYF.